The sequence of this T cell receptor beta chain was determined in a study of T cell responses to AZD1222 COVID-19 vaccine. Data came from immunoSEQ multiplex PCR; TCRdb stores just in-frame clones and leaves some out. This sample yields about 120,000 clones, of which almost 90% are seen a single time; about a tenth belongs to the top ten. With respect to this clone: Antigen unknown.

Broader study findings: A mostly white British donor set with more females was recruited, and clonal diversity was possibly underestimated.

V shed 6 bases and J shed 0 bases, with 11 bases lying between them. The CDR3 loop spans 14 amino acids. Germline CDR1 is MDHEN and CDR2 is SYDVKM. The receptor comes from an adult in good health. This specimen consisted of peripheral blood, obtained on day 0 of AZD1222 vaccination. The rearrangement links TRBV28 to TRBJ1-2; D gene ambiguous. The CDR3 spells CASRSGGANYGYTF. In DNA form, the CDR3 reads TGTGCCAGCAGATCAGGAGGCGCTAACTATGGCTACACCTTC.